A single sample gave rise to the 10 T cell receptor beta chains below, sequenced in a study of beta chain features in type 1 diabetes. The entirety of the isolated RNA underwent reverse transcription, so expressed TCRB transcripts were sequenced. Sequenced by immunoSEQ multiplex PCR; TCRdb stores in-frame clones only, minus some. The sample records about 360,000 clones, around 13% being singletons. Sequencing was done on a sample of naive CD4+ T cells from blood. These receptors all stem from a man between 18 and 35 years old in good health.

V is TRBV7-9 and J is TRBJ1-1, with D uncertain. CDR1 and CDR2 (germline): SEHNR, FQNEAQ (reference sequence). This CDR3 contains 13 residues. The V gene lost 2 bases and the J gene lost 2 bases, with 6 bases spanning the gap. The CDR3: CASSLSQNTEAFF. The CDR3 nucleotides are TGTGCCAGCAGCTTATCCCAAAACACTGAAGCTTTCTTT.

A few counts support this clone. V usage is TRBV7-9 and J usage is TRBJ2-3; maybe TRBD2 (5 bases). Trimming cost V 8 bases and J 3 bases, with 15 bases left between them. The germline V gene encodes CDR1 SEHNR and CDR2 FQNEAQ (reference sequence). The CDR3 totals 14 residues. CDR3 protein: CASPRGSGTDTQYF. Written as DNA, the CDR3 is TGTGCCAGCCCCCGGGGATCGGGGACAGATACGCAGTATTTT.

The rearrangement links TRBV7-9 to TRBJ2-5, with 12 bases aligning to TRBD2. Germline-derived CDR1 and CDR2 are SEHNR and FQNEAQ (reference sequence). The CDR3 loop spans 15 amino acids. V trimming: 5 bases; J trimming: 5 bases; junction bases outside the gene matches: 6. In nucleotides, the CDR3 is TGTGCCAGCAGCCTTTCTAGCGGGAGGGCCGAGACCCAGTACTTC. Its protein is CASSLSSGRAETQYF.

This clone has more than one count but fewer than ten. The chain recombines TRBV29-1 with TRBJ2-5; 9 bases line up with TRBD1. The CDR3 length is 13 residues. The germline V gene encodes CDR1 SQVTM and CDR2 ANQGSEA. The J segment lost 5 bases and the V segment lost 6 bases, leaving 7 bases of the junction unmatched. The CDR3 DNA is TGCAGCGTGGGACAGGGTTCGGGGGAGACCCAGTACTTC. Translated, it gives CSVGQGSGETQYF.

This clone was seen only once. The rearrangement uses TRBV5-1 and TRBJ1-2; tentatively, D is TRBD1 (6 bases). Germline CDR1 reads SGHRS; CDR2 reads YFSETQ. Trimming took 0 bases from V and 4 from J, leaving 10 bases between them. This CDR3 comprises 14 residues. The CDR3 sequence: CASSLAGQLYGYTF. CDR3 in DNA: TGCGCCAGCAGCTTGGCAGGACAGCTCTATGGCTACACCTTC. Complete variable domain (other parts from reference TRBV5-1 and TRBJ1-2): KAGVTQTPRYLIKTRGQQVTLSCSPISGHRSVSWYQQTPGQGLQFLFEYFSETQRNKGNFPGRFSGRQFSNSRSEMNVSTLELGDSALYLCASSLAGQLYGYTFGSGTRLTVV.

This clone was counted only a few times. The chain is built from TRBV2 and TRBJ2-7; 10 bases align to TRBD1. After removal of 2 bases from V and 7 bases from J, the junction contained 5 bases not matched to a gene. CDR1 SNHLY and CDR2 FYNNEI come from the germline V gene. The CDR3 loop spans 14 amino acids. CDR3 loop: CASSEFGQGGEQYF. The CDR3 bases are TGTGCCAGCAGTGAATTCGGACAGGGGGGGGAGCAGTACTTC.

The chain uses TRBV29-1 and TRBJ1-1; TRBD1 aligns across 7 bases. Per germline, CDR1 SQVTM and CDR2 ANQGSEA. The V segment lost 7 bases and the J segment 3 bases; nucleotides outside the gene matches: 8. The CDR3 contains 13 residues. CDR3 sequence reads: CSAHGTADTEAFF. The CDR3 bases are TGCAGCGCGCACGGGACAGCGGACACTGAAGCTTTCTTT.

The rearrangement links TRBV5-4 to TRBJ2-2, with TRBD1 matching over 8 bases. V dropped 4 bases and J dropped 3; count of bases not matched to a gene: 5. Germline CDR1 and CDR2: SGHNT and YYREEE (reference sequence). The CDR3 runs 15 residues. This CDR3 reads CASSNRDRHTGELFF. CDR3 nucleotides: TGTGCCAGCAGCAACCGGGACAGGCACACCGGGGAGCTGTTTTTT.

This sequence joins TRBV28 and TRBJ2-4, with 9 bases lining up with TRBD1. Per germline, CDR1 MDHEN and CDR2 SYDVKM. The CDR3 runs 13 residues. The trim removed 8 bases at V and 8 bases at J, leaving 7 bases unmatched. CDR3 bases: TGTGCCAGCCGACGGACAGGGGCGGACATTCAGTACTTC. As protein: CASRRTGADIQYF.

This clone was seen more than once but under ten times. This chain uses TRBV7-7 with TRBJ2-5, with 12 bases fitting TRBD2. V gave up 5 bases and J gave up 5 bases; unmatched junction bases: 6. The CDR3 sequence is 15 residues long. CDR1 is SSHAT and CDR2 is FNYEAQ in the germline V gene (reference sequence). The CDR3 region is CASSPRTSGVETQYF. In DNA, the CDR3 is TGTGCCAGCAGCCCGCGGACTAGCGGGGTGGAGACCCAGTACTTC.